The 2 T cell receptor beta chains presented below share a single source sample, sequenced in a study of PD-L1 blockade in urothelial cancer. Documented time point: peripheral blood 6 weeks after treatment start. Profiled with immunoSEQ multiplex PCR; TCRdb holds only in-frame clones, not every one. The sample has around 45,000 clones, 83% seen once. Sequencing used PBMCs, obtained around atezolizumab (anti-PD-L1) treatment. The receptor set was obtained from a man aged 60 to 69 with urothelial cancer.

This chain uses TRBV10-2 with TRBJ2-7; TRBD2 is a possible D gene (5 bases). V gave up 0 bases and J gave up 5 bases, with 11 bases separating them. Germline values: CDR1 WSHSY, CDR2 SAAADI. This CDR3 region has 14 residues. CDR3 in amino acids: CASSESRADHEQYF. CDR3 sequence (DNA): TGCGCCAGCAGTGAGTCGAGGGCAGATCACGAGCAGTACTTC.

This chain links TRBV30 with TRBJ1-2; D might be TRBD1 (5 bases). Germline V gene data show CDR1 as GTSNPN and CDR2 as SVGIG (reference sequence). This CDR3 region has 13 residues. V was cut by 0 bases and J by 4 bases, with 9 bases left in between. The CDR3 sequence: CAWSVGGFYGYTF. CDR3 in DNA: TGTGCCTGGAGTGTCGGGGGATTCTATGGCTACACCTTC.